This T cell receptor beta chain was found in a study of post-analysis software for immune sequencing data. Concerning this clonotype itself: Antigen specificity is unknown.

Study-wide results and caveats: Among multiple sclerosis patients, normalized Chao1 diversity was significantly below that of controls. With F measure, samples from one preparation batch clustered together strongly. About five TRBV segments were more frequent in patients than controls; TRBV5-6, TRBV5-1 and TRBV20-1 belonged to this group.

Incorporated into the TCR beta cDNA libraries were unique molecular identifiers, which served to reduce PCR and sequencing biases. TCRdb analysed the PCR reads with MiXCR anew, one entry per CDR3 protein. Among approximately 570,000 distinct CDR3 sequences listed, roughly 45% were seen once. V lost 0 bases and J 4 bases, leaving 14 bases between the germline ends. CDR1 and CDR2 from the germline V gene are SGHKS and YYEKEE (reference sequence). The CDR3 length is 16 residues. Sequencing was done on a sample of blood. The source of this sequence is a girl between 5 and 17 years old with multiple sclerosis. This rearrangement joins TRBV5-5 to TRBJ2-4; no clear D gene. The CDR3: CASSLVAPLGKNIQYF. The CDR3 DNA sequence: TGTGCCAGCAGCTTGGTGGCCCCCTTGGGGAAAAACATTCAGTACTTC.